This T cell receptor beta chain was sequenced during a study of cytomegalovirus exposure and HLA in healthy donors. Study-level findings and limits: The study designated over 150 TCR beta chains cytomegalovirus-associated. Being productive about 87% or about 30% of the time was typical of most TCR beta V segments in an earlier analysis.

This CDR3 region has 12 residues. V dropped 6 bases and J dropped 9; count of bases not matched to a gene: 3. Germline CDR1 SEHNR, CDR2 FQNEAQ (reference sequence). This PCR relied on a set of 60 Vbeta primers and 13 Jbeta primers. The table came from immunoSEQ multiplex PCR; TCRdb's copy has only in-frame clones and leaves some out. The table has about 190,000 clones, around 75% seen once. Concerning this clone itself: Its antigen is still unknown.

The chain recombines TRBV7-9 with TRBJ2-1; 9 nucleotides agree with TRBD2. The sample was PBMCs. The sequence was collected from a woman aged 50 to 60 in good health and CMV-seronegative. CDR3 loop: CASRREGLEQFF. In DNA form, the CDR3 reads TGTGCCAGCAGGCGGGAGGGCCTTGAGCAGTTCTTC. The whole variable domain, filled in from reference TRBV7-9 and TRBJ2-1, reads DTGVSQNPRHKITKRGQNVTFRCDPISEHNRLYWYRQTLGQGPEFLTYFQNEAQLEKSRLLSDRFSAERPKGSFSTLEIQRTEQGDSAMYLCASRREGLEQFFGPGTRLTVL.